This T cell receptor (beta chain) was observed in a study of early T cells in non-severe SARS-CoV-2 infection. The CDR3 loop spans 12 amino acids. Germline-derived CDR1 and CDR2 are SQVTM and ANQGSEA. The library protocol tagged individual cDNA molecules with unique molecular identifiers. From the 5' RACE reads, TCRdb called clonotypes with MiXCR, one entry per CDR3 protein. The profile shows around 58,000 distinct CDR3 sequences, 7.7% of them singletons. Study-level results: In VDJdb matching, anti-spike CD8 responses were favored while private and CD4 specificities went missing.

Points on this clonotype: Its antigen is not identified. At one end, the junction sequence differs from germline, possibly due to a read error.

The source is an adult who was a healthcare worker with PCR-confirmed SARS-CoV-2 infection or an uninfected control (not recorded which). The material was whole blood, obtained at baseline. The rearrangement uses TRBV29-1 and TRBJ2-5, with 8 bases fitting TRBD1. In nucleotides, the CDR3 is TGTTCGGGACAGGACCTCCAAGAGACCCAGTACTTC. It translates to CSGQDLQETQYF. The full variable domain, with the rest looked up from reference TRBV29-1 and TRBJ2-5, is SAVISQKPSRDICQRGTSLTIQCQVDSQVTMMFWYRQQPGQSLTLIATANQGSEATYESGFVIDKFPISRPNLTFSTLTVSNMSPEDSSIYLCSGQDLQETQYFGPGTRLLVL.